The next 13 T cell receptor beta chains were all read from a single sample in a study of blood T cells in healthy people across ages. With a J-beta primer mix and a sample-barcoded 5' primer, a second PCR ran 7 to 11 cycles. TCRdb analysed the 5' RACE reads with MiXCR anew, one entry per CDR3 protein. The sample comprises hundreds of thousands of distinct CDR3 sequences, more than 40% of which are singletons, and nearly 20% rests with the top ten. Source material: blood. Receptor source: a man aged 55 to 69 in good health.

The V call is TRBV6-1, the J call TRBJ1-1; 10 nucleotides align to TRBD1. The germline CDR1 and CDR2 sequences are MNHNS and SASEGT. V lost 1 base and J lost 5; bases outside the gene matches: 7. The CDR3 is 16 amino acids. The CDR3 sequence: CASSEVSRTGGTEAFF. The CDR3 DNA is TGTGCCAGCAGTGAAGTTTCTAGGACAGGGGGGACTGAAGCTTTCTTT.

The chain joins TRBV5-1 to TRBJ2-6; D perhaps matches TRBD1 (6 bases). CDR3 length: 16 residues. The V and J ends lost 1 base and 4 bases respectively, with 12 bases between them. Germline CDR1 reads SGHRS; CDR2 reads YFSETQ. CDR3 region: CASSLSGATGANVLTF. CDR3 DNA: TGCGCCAGCAGCTTGTCAGGGGCGACCGGGGCCAACGTCCTGACTTTC. The full variable domain, in which reference TRBV5-1 and TRBJ2-6 provide the parts outside the CDR3, is KAGVTQTPRYLIKTRGQQVTLSCSPISGHRSVSWYQQTPGQGLQFLFEYFSETQRNKGNFPGRFSGRQFSNSRSEMNVSTLELGDSALYLCASSLSGATGANVLTFGAGSRLTVL.

This chain connects TRBV5-5 to TRBJ1-1; TRBD1 matches 8 bases. The CDR3 is 15 amino acids. From germline, CDR1 is SGHKS and CDR2 YYEKEE (reference sequence). V was clipped by 4 bases and J by 2 bases; unmatched bases: 7. The CDR3 reads CASSLQGQVNTEAFF. DNA of the CDR3: TGTGCCAGCAGCCTACAGGGACAGGTTAACACTGAAGCTTTCTTT. Full variable domain (outside the CDR3, taken from reference TRBV5-5 and TRBJ1-1): DAGVTQSPTHLIKTRGQQVTLRCSPISGHKSVSWYQQVLGQGPQFIFQYYEKEERGRGNFPDRFSARQFPNYSSELNVNALLLGDSALYLCASSLQGQVNTEAFFGQGTRLTVV.

A few counts support this clonotype. V gene TRBV10-1 combines with J gene TRBJ2-7; possibly TRBD1 or TRBD2 for D (5 bases each). V was cut by 3 bases and J by 0 bases, with 9 bases left in between. The CDR3 is made up of 14 amino acids. CDR1 is WNHNN and CDR2 is SYGVQD in the germline V gene (reference sequence). Here the CDR3 reads CASSDTGHSYEQYF. CDR3 nucleotide sequence: TGCGCCAGCAGTGACACGGGGCACTCCTACGAGCAGTACTTC.

The J gene is TRBJ1-1, the V gene TRBV3-1, with a tentative D call TRBD1 (6 bases). Germline V gives CDR1 LGHDT, CDR2 YNNKEL (reference sequence). CDR3 length: 15 amino acids. V was shortened by 1 base and J by 5 bases, with 14 bases between the two germline ends. As DNA, the CDR3 is TGTGCCAGCAGCCAAGGACCACAGGGTGTTACTGAAGCTTTCTTT. This codes for CASSQGPQGVTEAFF.

The genes are TRBV10-3 and TRBJ1-1; a weak D match, TRBD1 (5 bases). Trimming cost V 7 bases and J 3 bases, with 12 bases left between them. Germline V gene sequence: CDR1 ENHRY, CDR2 SYGVKD. The CDR3 loop spans 13 amino acids. CDR3 in DNA: TGTGCCATCATGCGACAGTCGGACACTGAAGCTTTCTTT. It is translated as CAIMRQSDTEAFF.

On this clonotype: The junction and the germline gene differ at one end; a read error may be behind it. The chain carries TRBV20-1 and TRBJ2-7; D remains ambiguous. The CDR3 loop spans 13 amino acids. Germline CDR1 and CDR2: DFQATT and SNEGSKA (reference sequence). CDR3 residues: CSAQNYDSCEQYF. The DNA for the CDR3 is TGCAGTGCGCAGAATTATGACTCCTGCGAGCAGTACTTC.

The chain uses TRBV7-2 and TRBJ1-6; D gene unclear. Deletions cut 5 bases from V and 9 bases from J, with 14 bases between. The CDR3 loop spans 14 amino acids. Per germline, CDR1 SGHTA and CDR2 FQGNSA. The CDR3 spells CASSPPGNTSPLHF. CDR3 bases: TGTGCCAGCAGCCCCCCCGGGAATACTTCACCCCTCCACTTT.

The CDR3 region has the DNA TGTGCCAGCAGCTCTCCCTCAGGAGCCCCCGGGAATTCACCCCTCCACTTT. Its protein is CASSSPSGAPGNSPLHF. The J gene is TRBJ1-6, the V gene TRBV7-2; no clear D gene. The CDR3 extends over 17 amino acids. Germline V CDR1 and CDR2: SGHTA, FQGNSA. The V end lost 4 bases, the J end lost 7 bases, and 20 bases lay between the germline ends.

The chain employs TRBV15 and TRBJ2-5; D is possibly TRBD1 (6 bases). Germline assignment: CDR1 LNHNV and CDR2 YYDKDF (reference sequence). Trimming took off 0 bases at V and 4 bases at J, with 24 bases between the two ends. The CDR3 loop spans 19 amino acids. The chain's CDR3 is CATSRDPFTGQPGIETQYF. DNA of the CDR3: TGTGCCACCAGCAGAGATCCGTTTACTGGACAGCCAGGGATAGAGACCCAGTACTTC.

J is TRBJ2-3 and V is TRBV24-1; TRBD1 is a possible D gene (6 bases). V was shortened by 4 bases and J by 2 bases, with 15 bases between the two germline ends. CDR3 length equals 16 residues. Per germline, CDR1 KGHDR and CDR2 SFDVKD. In DNA form, the CDR3 reads TGTGCCACCAGTGAATCGGGCCAGGGGATCACAGATACGCAGTATTTT. This sequence encodes CATSESGQGITDTQYF.

The sample holds a few counts of this clonotype. This chain links TRBV7-2 with TRBJ2-5, with TRBD2 as a possible D gene (5 bases). This CDR3 is 13 amino acids long. Per the germline V gene, CDR1 is SGHTA and CDR2 is FQGNSA. V was trimmed by 5 bases and J by 7 bases, leaving 14 bases between them. The CDR3 loop is CASSADSRGTQYF. In DNA, the CDR3 is TGTGCCAGCAGCGCCGACTCCCGGGGGACCCAGTACTTC.

This clonotype appeared a few times. This chain links TRBV4-3 with TRBJ1-1; 9 bases line up with TRBD1. This CDR3 contains 15 residues. Trimming at V came to 1 base and at J to 11 bases, leaving 11 bases not matched to a gene. In germline, CDR1 is LGHNA, CDR2 YSLEER. CDR3 sequence (DNA): TGCGCCAGCAGCCAAGCCGGCCGGGGGGACAGGGCGGCTTTCTTT. Its protein is CASSQAGRGDRAAFF.